These 5 T cell receptor beta chains were all obtained from the same sample, sequenced in a study of human T cells and chemical hapten exposure. TCRdb processed the 5' RACE reads anew with MiXCR; each CDR3 protein has one entry. The data show about 140,000 distinct CDR3 sequences, with roughly 4% seen just once and over 1.1% held by the top ten. Sequencing started from total RNA isolated from unfractionated whole blood. Every receptor here comes from a female donor in good health.

The chain joins TRBV27 to TRBJ2-3, with a tentative D call TRBD1 (6 bases). Per germline, CDR1 MNHEY and CDR2 SMNVEV (reference sequence). The CDR3 totals 16 residues. V gave up 7 bases and J gave up 2 bases, with 19 bases separating them. The CDR3, as DNA: TGTGCCAGCAAGCGGCAGGGGAAATACAACACAGATACGCAGTATTTT. This gives the protein CASKRQGKYNTDTQYF.

This clonotype was detected many times. V and J are TRBV12-3 or TRBV12-4 and TRBJ1-1, with D maybe TRBD1 (6 bases). The CDR3 sequence is 15 residues long. V dropped 1 base and J dropped 6 bases, with 15 bases sitting between them. The CDR3 is CASSLGRGKWSEAFF. CDR3 sequence (DNA): TGTGCCAGCAGTTTAGGCAGGGGAAAATGGTCTGAAGCTTTCTTT.

This clonotype was counted at least ten times. The chain recombines TRBV9 with TRBJ1-1; TRBD1 matches at 10 bases. Germline lookup yields CDR1 SGDLS and CDR2 YYNGEE. V was pared by 3 bases and J by 3 bases, with 5 bases of the junction left unmatched. The CDR3 has 15 amino acids. The DNA for the CDR3 is TGTGCCAGCAGCGGGACAGGGGGTTTGTACACTGAAGCTTTCTTT. It codes for CASSGTGGLYTEAFF. The complete variable domain, with remaining parts taken from reference TRBV9 and TRBJ1-1, reads DSGVTQTPKHLITATGQRVTLRCSPRSGDLSVYWYQQSLDQGLQFLIQYYNGEERAKGNILERFSAQQFPDLHSELNLSSLELGDSALYFCASSGTGGLYTEAFFGQGTRLTVV.

The sample holds many counts of this clonotype. Written as DNA, the CDR3 is TGCAGCGTCCAGGCGGGGTCTGGGACCGGGGAGCTGTTTTTT. Translating gives CSVQAGSGTGELFF. The chain employs TRBV29-1 and TRBJ2-2; D is possibly TRBD2 (6 bases). V shed 6 bases and J shed 5 bases, with 16 bases lying between them. There are 14 residues in the CDR3. Germline CDR1 and CDR2: SQVTM and ANQGSEA.

This clonotype was recorded a few times. The chain links TRBV2 to TRBJ2-1; TRBD2 matches 7 bases. The CDR3 runs 13 residues. The germline V gene encodes CDR1 SNHLY and CDR2 FYNNEI. V shed 7 bases, J shed 5 bases, and the junction held 5 bases outside the gene matches. The CDR3 protein is CASKAGIHNEQFF. CDR3 DNA: TGTGCCAGCAAAGCGGGGATACACAATGAGCAGTTCTTC.